The present TCR beta chain was sequenced within a study of shared clonotypes between healthy human individuals (TCRdb year 2020). The study in broad terms: The cohort comprised a couple of women and a few men aged 18 to 49 years. Leukapheresis yielded between about 0.8 and 9.5 billion PBMCs per donor. The study deeply sequenced blood TCR repertoires of five healthy adults to estimate repertoire size and the extent of clonotype sharing between individuals. For each donor, CD4 naive and CD4 memory were each run on three plates, CD8 naive on two plates, and CD8 memory on one plate. Libraries were prepared and TCR repertoires were sequenced by different laboratories using diverse techniques, in order to increase sequencing depth and limit assay-specific biases.

Using the deep immunoSEQ assay, TCR CDR3 regions were amplified from genomic DNA by multiplex PCR. For each cell subset, the extracted genomic DNA was distributed evenly across all wells of several immunoSEQ 96-well plates, and each plate served as one replicate. For sorted subsets, each replicate PCR was loaded with around 200 ng genomic DNA, equivalent to about 33,000 T cell genomes. Purified libraries were quantified with a Qubit 3.0 fluorometer, sized on a Bioanalyzer 2100, and re-quantified with the KAPA Library Quantification kit. Every immunoSEQ 96-well plate was sequenced on a dedicated single-read 150-cycle Illumina NextSeq 550 flow cell. The published analysis was carried out like this. Because the immunoSEQ output included only junctional sequences and no quality scores, the filtering could not be the same as the filtering used for full-length reads. To assign V/J genes and CDR3, sequences were annotated using PyIR, a Python wrapper for IgBLAST v1.9, with IMGT germline references. Any read was removed if the V/J assignment was weak (E-value above 1e-6), the CDR3 was missing, or the read contained stop codons, out-of-frame junctions, or ambiguous translated residues. V3J clonotypes were defined by identical inferred V gene, J gene, and CDR3 amino acid sequence. The percentage overlap between two repertoires was calculated by dividing the number of shared unique clonotypes by the size of the smaller repertoire. RTK rarefaction, the Chao1 estimator, and Recon v2.1 estimates of unobserved clonotypes were used to assess repertoire richness. Generation probabilities for all TCRbeta clonotypes obtained by the gDNA method from a handful of donors were computed using OLGA. Entries here come from immuneACCESS through TCRdb and include only in-frame sequences with V and J called. Some clones fail to appear in such tables; in the studies checked, an unresolved V gene covers under half of the shortfall, and the cause of the remainder is unknown. V and J calls and clone size are given by that table; D and trimming were obtained from the DNA. The sample yields about 530,000 clones; 90% to 97% were counted once. The leading ten clones occupy 0.055% to 0.075% of the sample.

The CDR3 sequence holds 15 residues, the cysteine and phenylalanine included. The CDR3 DNA has 45 bases and is translated from base 1. Between the V and J ends, shortened by 7 bases and 0 bases respectively, the junction contains 15 bases. CDR1 MNHEY and CDR2 SMNVEV were looked up in the germline V gene (reference sequence). The donors were healthy, HIV-negative adults with no recently reported acute infections or vaccinations. Only Caucasian adults living in Nashville, Tennessee, USA were represented among the donors. Magnetic negative selection was used to enrich CD4+ T cells, after which naive cells were positively selected on CD45RA and the negative fraction became the memory subset. Blood was collected by leukapheresis, and PBMCs were isolated by Ficoll-Histopaque density gradient centrifugation and then cryopreserved in liquid nitrogen vapor phase. Analytical flow cytometry was used to check the purity and quantity of each magnetically sorted T cell population. From each sorted fraction, genomic DNA was isolated and quantified by UV absorbance on a Nanodrop 2000c.

Points on this clone: Its specific antigen is unknown. Per-base quality was not reported, and no clone a single base away is much larger than it.

What the research found in general, with its limitations: Incomplete sequencing was indicated by rarefaction of sorted-subset datasets, despite the large sequencing depth. Because the study included only a small number of donors, the genetic and exposure-history diversity represented was limited. Larger estimated clonotype richness was generally found for naive subsets than for memory subsets. Compared with non-shared clonotypes, clonotypes shared by all four sorted-subset donors had higher generation probabilities. Only blood was sampled, and tissue TCR repertoires likely differ from those in blood. Across four donors, around 5.4% of naive CD4, approximately 3.6% of naive CD8, 2.3% of memory CD4, and under 0.45% of memory CD8 clonotypes were shared. Based on pairwise subsampling, the degree of clonotype sharing among donors was expected to be affected by sequencing depth.

Here the chain combines TRBV27 and TRBJ1-1; there is no confident call for the D gene. The sample was naive CD4+ T cells sorted from blood. The sample's cell subset or site label, decoded: CD45RA+ positively selected. This clonotype was sampled from a woman between 25 and 40 years old in good health. In nucleotide form, the sequence is TGTGCCAGCAAAGGAACTGCCGCCATGAACACTGAAGCTTTCTTT. It encodes CASKGTAAMNTEAFF.